This T cell receptor (beta chain) was sequenced in a study of regulatory T cells in long-lasting Graves disease (dated by TCRdb to the early 2020s). For context, the study as a whole: Patients with newly diagnosed Graves' disease had been on antithyroid drugs for under 3 months. Persistent Graves' disease patients were compared with newly diagnosed Graves' disease patients by peripheral blood TCR sequencing and RNA sequencing. The study was registered as a clinical trial and conducted in China. A total of around 35 samples were covered by TCR sequencing, comprising around 13 persistent and around 20 newly diagnosed Graves' disease patients. Results and caveats for the whole study, not just this receptor: The authors acknowledged the small sample size as a limitation that may reduce accuracy. Persistent disease showed preferential use of TRBV28, TRBJ1-2 and TRBJ2-5, whereas newly diagnosed disease favored TRBV20-1 and TRBJ2-1. Because the primary lesion, thyroid tissue, could not be accessed, the study looked at peripheral blood alone. Compared with newly diagnosed patients, patients with persistent Graves' disease had lower TCR Shannon entropy and fewer highly expanded clones, which suggests clonal expansion. More public clonotypes were shared among persistent patients (2,741) than among newly diagnosed patients (roughly 1,000). Only the TCR beta chain was sequenced and analyzed.

The library was built by means of multiplex PCR. Sequencing took place on an Illumina HiSeq 4000. To build TCR beta libraries, CDR3 regions were amplified by Arm-PCR using iRepertoire HTBI primers. PCR products were gel purified before sequencing. Processing in the source paper ran as follows. Across samples, 62 TRBV and 14 TRBJ segments were identified and used for gene usage analysis of CDR3 amino acid clonotypes. Filtered high-quality paired reads were merged into contigs using COPE and FqMerger. BLAST was used to align contigs to the IMGT TRBV, TRBD and TRBJ reference genes, and CDR3 was defined following IMGT. Any clonotype with a frequency above 0.1% was counted as a highly expanded clone. Shannon entropy was used to measure repertoire diversity, and the Gini coefficient was used to measure V-J evenness. Public clonotypes were defined as clonotypes shared by more than one individual. TCRdb trimmed the raw reads at Q25, called clones with MiXCR and kept productive beta chains. For every CDR3 protein sequence, its rows merge into one entry that carries the most common genes and DNA. None of the V and J calls come from the authors' own analysis; TCRdb made them. The sample table records about 560,000 distinct CDR3 sequences; about 16% of these occur just once. The ten largest clones represent around 12% of the sample.

CDR1 and CDR2, per the germline V gene (reference sequence), are GTSNPN and SVGIG. The germline ends are 17 bases apart after V is trimmed by 3 bases and J by 7 bases. Its CDR3 holds 14 amino acids, cysteine through phenylalanine. The read is trimmed to its CDR3 DNA, 42 bases read in frame from base 1. The time point label, as the study defines it: newly diagnosed GD, antithyroid drugs for less than 3 months. RNA was extracted from PBMCs in TRIzol for both TCR sequencing and RNA sequencing. The diagnosis of Graves' disease was made according to American Thyroid Association guidelines. Recruitment of patients was carried out at an endocrinology department in Xi'an, China. Each patient gave roughly 10 milliliters of peripheral blood, collected in an EDTA anticoagulant tube. PBMCs were isolated by Ficoll Paque Plus density gradient separation without further T cell sorting. An Agilent 2100 Bioanalyzer and agarose gel were used to check RNA quality, and a NanoDrop 2000 was used to measure RNA concentration.

This clonotype was seen repeatedly, ten times or more. Which antigen it targets is not known. No clone much larger than this one lies a single base away; base qualities are absent. These data also featured in a second study, about T cells in Graves' hyperthyroidism and ophthalmopathy. The second study, in turn, reports: Stable Graves' hyperthyroidism was defined as the absence of progression to ophthalmopathy over 18 months of follow-up. Hyperthyroidism patients were newly diagnosed, had a disease duration of under 2 months, and were aged 18 to 65 years. Exclusion was applied to patients with uncontrolled infections, other autoimmune diseases, pregnancy or lactation. Diagnoses were established on the basis of clinical symptoms, serum thyroxine and TRAb, thyroid ultrasound, and orbital computed tomography. A first-round RT-PCR of the TCR CDR3 used the HTBI primer set with the Qiagen OneStep RT-PCR kit. Most expanded thyroid clonotypes (frequency above 0.001) were also detected in blood, a finding suggesting that blood repertoires may reflect thyroid immune responses. A 13 V-J signature model separated ophthalmopathy from stable hyperthyroidism, with approximately 87% sensitivity and about 81% specificity in cross-validation and 80%/75% in testing. During validation, the model predicted progression to ophthalmopathy a median of approximately 6 months ahead of onset, with almost 71% sensitivity and around 73% specificity. TCR V-J signatures able to tell the groups apart were searched for in a discovery cohort of 95 or so patients, of whom fewer than 45 had Graves' ophthalmopathy and roughly 58 had stable Graves' hyperthyroidism. Prospective prediction of ophthalmopathy was tested in an independent validation cohort consisting of about 19 hyperthyroidism patients and approximately 16 patients who later progressed to ophthalmopathy. The roughly 90 discovery patients were divided at random into training and test sets in a 7:3 ratio. The study also compared thyroid tissue and blood T-cell repertoires from roughly 6 Graves' hyperthyroidism patients. Following sampling, methimazole starting at 30 mg daily was given to hyperthyroidism patients, and high-dose intravenous methylprednisolone was given to ophthalmopathy patients. Libraries were constructed in a second round of multiplex PCR, after which size selection and purification were carried out. Libraries were sequenced paired-end with 100 bp reads on an Illumina HiSeq2000. SOAPnuke was used to process the raw data, throwing out any read that contained adapters or uncalled bases, had a mean Phred below 15, or lacked an exact constant-primer or identifier match. COPE v1.2.5 was used to merge high-quality paired reads, and clonotypes were defined as unique nucleotide sequences. MiTCR v1.1 was used to align the clonotypes against IMGT TRBV, TRBD and TRBJ reference segments. The analysis included only V-J combinations with a frequency above 0.0001, which together covered 99.2% of the repertoires. The TCS score was defined as F50 (clonal expansion) divided by E x V (chaos), with BLOSUM62-based TCRdist calculated between CDR3 peptides within each V-J. Welch's t-statistics and random forest reduced just over 500 V-J features to roughly 13, which were used in a naive Bayes classifier (R e1071). No statistical method was used to set the sample size in advance, and investigators knew the group allocation. The paper reports TCR Vbeta CDR3 sequencing of more than 120 peripheral blood samples: 43 ophthalmopathy, fewer than 80 hyperthyroidism and approximately 17 progressor patients.

This specimen consisted of peripheral blood mononuclear cells (PBMCs), obtained at new diagnosis, from a patient treated with antithyroid drugs. This TCR was sampled from a man aged 18 to 29 with Graves disease. Donor details come from another sample of the same person, matched by shared clones. The rearranged chain carries TRBV30 and TRBJ2-3; a weak D assignment points to TRBD1 (6 bases agree). This receptor carries the CDR3 CAWRRIGGANTQYF. The nucleotide sequence reads TGTGCCTGGAGGAGAATAGGGGGAGCGAATACGCAGTATTTT.